Sequencing of this TCR beta chain was carried out in a study of T cells in Graves' hyperthyroidism and ophthalmopathy (dated by TCRdb to 2018 to 2020). Notes on the research overall: Peripheral blood samples were taken at initial diagnosis, before any treatment was given. To identify TCR V-J signatures that set the groups apart, the researchers used a discovery cohort of 100 patients, made up of 40 to 45 with Graves' ophthalmopathy and some 60 with stable Graves' hyperthyroidism. Prospective prediction of ophthalmopathy was tested in an independent validation cohort consisting of 18 to 20 hyperthyroidism patients and 15 or so patients who later progressed to ophthalmopathy. The 100 discovery patients were randomly divided into training and test sets at a 7:3 ratio. In addition, the study compared T-cell repertoires in thyroid tissue and in blood from roughly six Graves' hyperthyroidism patients. Following sampling, methimazole starting at 30 mg daily was given to hyperthyroidism patients, and high-dose intravenous methylprednisolone was given to ophthalmopathy patients. TCR Vbeta CDR3 sequencing of roughly 140 peripheral blood samples (43 ophthalmopathy, roughly 72 hyperthyroidism and around 17 progressor patients) is reported in the paper.

Hyperthyroidism patients were aged 18 to 65 years and newly diagnosed, with disease duration of less than 2 months. Exclusion was applied to patients with uncontrolled infections, other autoimmune diseases, pregnancy or lactation. Clinical symptoms, serum thyroxine and TRAb, thyroid ultrasound, and orbital computed tomography formed the basis for the diagnoses. For progressor patients, blood was drawn at the first diagnosis of hyperthyroidism, before any ophthalmopathy symptoms had appeared. PBMCs were separated from roughly 10 ml of fresh peripheral blood using Ficoll-Paque density gradient centrifugation. Progressor patients were first diagnosed with Graves' hyperthyroidism and then developed ophthalmopathy during follow-up. Total RNA was extracted with Trizol reagent, and quality was checked on an Agilent 2100 Bioanalyzer. The study at large found these results: Most expanded thyroid clonotypes (frequency above 0.001) were also found in blood, which suggests that blood repertoires may mirror thyroid immune responses. No statistical method was used to set the sample size in advance, and investigators knew the group allocation. In validation, the model predicted progression to ophthalmopathy with over 65% sensitivity and 72% to 85% specificity, a median of 6.5 months before onset. In cross-validation, a model built on a 13 V-J signature told ophthalmopathy apart from stable hyperthyroidism with approximately 90% sensitivity and around 81% specificity, and in testing the same model reached 80%/75%.

The germline V gene sets CDR1 to WSHSY and CDR2 to SAAADI. The CDR3, from cysteine to phenylalanine, totals 14 residues. Only the CDR3 region is kept as DNA, spanning 42 bases read in frame from base 1. Between the V and J ends, shortened by 3 bases and 0 bases respectively, the junction contains 6 bases. This clonotype was counted between two and nine times. It lacks a known antigen. Qualities for individual bases were not recorded, and no much larger clone is one base off. The TCR beta CDR3 regions were amplified from the RNA transcripts. The TCR CDR3 was subjected to a first round of RT-PCR using the HTBI primer set and the Qiagen OneStep RT-PCR kit. Libraries were constructed in a second round of multiplex PCR, after which size selection and purification were performed. Libraries were sequenced paired-end with 100 bp reads on an Illumina HiSeq2000. Per the source publication's procedure: Raw data were processed with SOAPnuke, discarding reads with adapters, uncalled bases, mean Phred below 15, or no exact constant-primer or identifier match. COPE v1.2.5 was used to merge high-quality paired reads, and clonotypes were defined as unique nucleotide sequences. Clonotypes were aligned to IMGT TRBV, TRBD and TRBJ reference segments using MiTCR v1.1. Only V-J combinations with frequency above 0.0001, covering about 99% of repertoires, were analysed. A TCS score was defined as the ratio between F50 (clonal expansion) and ExV (chaos), using BLOSUM62-based TCRdist between CDR3 peptides within each V-J. Welch's t-statistics and random forest reduced just over 500 V-J features to under 15, which were used in a naive Bayes classifier (R e1071). TCRdb trimmed the raw reads at Q25, called clones with MiXCR and kept productive beta chains. A single entry per CDR3 protein holds the most common genes and DNA from its merged rows. The V and J calls, along with clone size, are taken from TCRdb and not from the paper's own processing. The sample table records about 770,000 distinct CDR3 sequences; around 20% of these occur just once. The top ten hold approximately 16% of the sample.

The chain was built from TRBV10-2 and TRBJ1-3, with no D gene named confidently. This receptor was identified in a woman aged 45 to 65 with Graves' hyperthyroidism that later progressed to Graves' ophthalmopathy. The specimen sequenced was blood. The CDR3 reads CASSDPFSGNTIYF. The bases are TGCGCCAGCAGTGATCCGTTCTCTGGAAACACCATATATTTT.